The entry below describes one T cell receptor (beta chain). What it recognizes is unknown. At one end, the junction sequence differs from germline, possibly due to a read error. The PCR contained 60 Vbeta and 13 Jbeta primers. Assay used: immunoSEQ multiplex PCR; TCRdb lists only in-frame clones, some missing. The sample carries roughly 160,000 clones, 70% to 85% recorded once. The record originates from a study of cytomegalovirus exposure and HLA in healthy donors. Findings and caveats of the study: Previously analyzed data showed that most TCR beta V segments were productive at a frequency of about 87% or about 30%. Association of a missense DCLRE1C variant with TCR beta V- and J-gene trimming was reported in a later analysis.

This clonotype was obtained from a man aged 40-55 years in good health and CMV-seronegative. Source material: PBMCs.

CDR3 region: CAVSVPGTSGRSDTQYF. The CDR3, as DNA: TGTGCCGTCAGTGTGCCAGGGACTAGCGGGAGATCAGATACGCAGTATTTT. The chain joins TRBV10-3 to TRBJ2-3; TRBD2 aligns across 14 bases. The CDR3 loop spans 17 amino acids. Germline CDR1 reads ENHRY; CDR2 reads SYGVKD.